What follows are 24 T cell receptor beta chains derived from one specimen sequenced in a study of CD8+ T cells in alopecia areata. Indicated treatment: oral pan-JAK inhibitor, 5-10 mg twice daily. Extracted RNA was reverse transcribed, and the resulting cDNA served as sequencing template. TCRdb's copy holds only in-frame clones and misses some; the assay was immunoSEQ multiplex PCR. This sample has 190,000 or so clones, with roughly 60% found just once. Source: CD4+ T cells sorted from blood, taken at week 24, from a patient treated with tofacitinib. The receptor set was obtained from a human donor with alopecia areata.

The genes are TRBV29-1 and TRBJ2-3; D possibly matches TRBD1 or TRBD2 (5 bases each). V lost 2 bases to trimming and J lost 0 bases, with 9 bases between them. The CDR3 is made up of 14 amino acids. Germline values: CDR1 SQVTM, CDR2 ANQGSEA. CDR3: CSVELGDSTDTQYF. CDR3 nucleotide sequence: TGCAGCGTTGAATTGGGGGATAGCACAGATACGCAGTATTTT.

The chain couples TRBV27 to TRBJ1-1, with D unclear. Germline V gene lookup returns CDR1 MNHEY and CDR2 SMNVEV (reference sequence). The V end was cut by 5 bases, the J end by 8 bases, with 12 bases between. This CDR3 comprises 12 residues. The CDR3 DNA reads as TGTGCCAGCAGTCGCAGGCCCGGCGAAGCTTTCTTT. This encodes CASSRRPGEAFF.

V is TRBV9 and J is TRBJ2-3; 10 bases align to TRBD2. CDR3 size: 18 residues. CDR1 and CDR2 from the germline V gene are SGDLS and YYNGEE. J was trimmed by 0 bases and V by 7 bases; bases with no gene match: 14. CDR3 residues: CASGGSSGGVRSTDTQYF. The CDR3 coding sequence is TGTGCCAGCGGCGGCTCCAGCGGGGGGGTACGTAGCACAGATACGCAGTATTTT.

The chain links TRBV5-6 to TRBJ2-1; 8 bases line up with TRBD2. J was trimmed by 10 bases and V by 4 bases; bases with no gene match: 4. CDR3 length: 12 residues. Germline V lookup: CDR1 SGHDT, CDR2 YYEEEE. This CDR3 reads CASSRTSHEQFF. CDR3 DNA: TGTGCCAGCAGCAGGACTAGCCACGAGCAGTTCTTC.

V gene TRBV5-4 combines with J gene TRBJ2-7; maybe TRBD1 (6 bases). The ends were cut back, 2 bases at V and 3 bases at J, with 9 bases in the middle. The CDR3 totals 13 residues. Germline values: CDR1 SGHNT, CDR2 YYREEE (reference sequence). The CDR3 protein is CASSFVQGYEQYF. The CDR3 coding sequence is TGTGCCAGCAGCTTCGTACAGGGCTACGAGCAGTACTTC.

This chain joins TRBV5-1 and TRBJ2-6, with D maybe TRBD2 (6 bases). This CDR3 region has 19 residues. Looked up from germline, CDR1 is SGHRS and CDR2 is YFSETQ. V was shortened by 3 bases and J by 0 bases, with 19 bases between the two germline ends. The DNA for the CDR3 is TGCGCCAGCAGCTACGGGGACTCAGCTACCTTCTCTGGGGCCAACGTCCTGACTTTC. This translates into CASSYGDSATFSGANVLTF.

The chain is built from TRBV5-1 and TRBJ2-2; the match to TRBD2 covers 10 bases. From germline, CDR1 is SGHRS and CDR2 YFSETQ. V was pared by 4 bases and J by 1 base, with 4 bases of the junction left unmatched. There are 16 residues in the CDR3. This CDR3 is CASSSSGRLNTGELFF. The CDR3 bases are TGCGCCAGCAGCAGTAGCGGGAGGCTGAACACCGGGGAGCTGTTTTTT.

This clone has ten or more counts. J is TRBJ2-7 and V is TRBV2; 7 positions match TRBD1. The CDR3 is 14 amino acids. The V gene end was trimmed by 7 bases and the J gene end by 2 bases; junction bases not matched to a gene: 8. Germline V gene sequence: CDR1 SNHLY, CDR2 FYNNEI. CDR3 DNA: TGTGCCAGCAAGACAGGGATAGTAACCTACGAGCAGTACTTC. Translated, it gives CASKTGIVTYEQYF.

The chain couples TRBV9 to TRBJ1-4, with a tentative D call TRBD1 (5 bases). CDR3 length: 15 amino acids. Between the trimmed V and J ends, which lost 0 bases and 8 bases, there was a span of 14 bases. Looked up from germline, CDR1 is SGDLS and CDR2 is YYNGEE. The CDR3 DNA follows: TGTGCCAGCAGCGTAGAGAGGGGTGTGGGGGAAAAACTGTTTTTT. Translating it yields CASSVERGVGEKLFF.

The chain recombines TRBV7-9 with TRBJ1-1; D is possibly TRBD1 (6 bases). V lost 3 bases and J 6 bases, leaving 14 bases between the germline ends. This CDR3 has 14 residues. The V gene's germline CDR1 is SEHNR and CDR2 FQNEAQ (reference sequence). CDR3 DNA: TGTGCCAGCAGCTTCAGTAGGGGGTTGGCTGAAGCTTTCTTT. As protein: CASSFSRGLAEAFF. Together with reference TRBV7-9 and TRBJ1-1, the CDR3 gives the full variable domain: DTGVSQNPRHKITKRGQNVTFRCDPISEHNRLYWYRQTLGQGPEFLTYFQNEAQLEKSRLLSDRFSAERPKGSFSTLEIQRTEQGDSAMYLCASSFSRGLAEAFFGQGTRLTVV.

This clone was counted between two and nine times. CDR3 residues: CATSRVGGDGTEAFF. The CDR3 DNA is TGTGCCACCAGCAGAGTGGGGGGCGATGGGACTGAAGCTTTCTTT. The chain combines TRBV15 with TRBJ1-1; D perhaps matches TRBD1 (6 bases). Germline CDR1 is LNHNV and CDR2 is YYDKDF (reference sequence). V gave up 1 base and J gave up 5 bases, with 14 bases separating them. This CDR3 has 15 residues.

V gene TRBV5-6 combines with J gene TRBJ1-6, with a weak D call TRBD1 (5 bases). The germline V gene has CDR1 SGHDT and CDR2 YYEEEE. This CDR3 is 15 amino acids long. V was pared by 4 bases and J by 10 bases, with 18 bases between. This chain's CDR3 is CASSTGRGIRSPLHF. CDR3 in DNA: TGTGCCAGCAGCACAGGACGGGGGATCCGGTCACCCCTCCACTTT.

Worth noting for this clone: At one end, the junction sequence differs from germline, possibly due to a read error. The chain is built from TRBV23-1 and TRBJ2-4; weak D call: TRBD2 (6 bases). TRBV23-1 is marked as an open reading frame, function uncertain. The length of the CDR3 is 16 residues. The CDR3 spells CASSQWPGRPKNIQYF. Written as DNA, the CDR3 is TGCGCCAGCAGCCAATGGCCAGGGAGGCCCAAAAACATTCAGTACTTC.

The V call is TRBV4-3, the J call TRBJ2-7; 12 bases are shared with TRBD2. V shed 3 bases and J 3 bases; nucleotides not matched to a gene: 21. In germline, CDR1 is LGHNA, CDR2 YSLEER. The CDR3 is 21 amino acids. CDR3 region: CASSQARRGTSGQVNLYEQYF. Here the CDR3 DNA reads TGCGCCAGCAGCCAGGCTCGACGAGGGACTAGCGGGCAGGTTAATCTCTACGAGCAGTACTTC.

The rearrangement joins TRBV9 to TRBJ1-1; 7 bases map to TRBD1. V dropped 4 bases and J dropped 0; count of bases not matched to a gene: 3. The CDR3 extends over 14 amino acids. The germline V gene has CDR1 SGDLS and CDR2 YYNGEE. This CDR3 is CASSTGAVNTEAFF. DNA for the CDR3: TGTGCCAGCAGCACAGGGGCGGTGAACACTGAAGCTTTCTTT. The full variable domain, completed using reference TRBV9 and TRBJ1-1, is DSGVTQTPKHLITATGQRVTLRCSPRSGDLSVYWYQQSLDQGLQFLIQYYNGEERAKGNILERFSAQQFPDLHSELNLSSLELGDSALYFCASSTGAVNTEAFFGQGTRLTVV.

V and J are TRBV4-3 and TRBJ2-3; unclear D gene. There are 14 residues in the CDR3. Per germline, CDR1 LGHNA and CDR2 YSLEER. Trimming shortened V by 0 bases and J by 1 base, and 5 bases separated the two germline ends. The CDR3 sequence: CASSQETRTDTQYF. The CDR3 nucleotides read TGCGCCAGCAGCCAAGAGACCCGCACAGATACGCAGTATTTT.

This chain joins TRBV7-8 and TRBJ2-3, with 7 bases identical to TRBD2. Unmatched junction bases numbered 11, after V lost 5 bases and J lost 6 bases. This CDR3 is 15 amino acids long. From germline, CDR1 is SGHVS and CDR2 FQNEAQ. The CDR3: CASSTRLAEGDTQYF. CDR3 DNA sequence: TGTGCCAGCAGCACGCGACTAGCCGAGGGGGATACGCAGTATTTT.

The chain joins TRBV7-3 to TRBJ2-2, with D possibly being TRBD2 (5 bases). V lost 4 bases and J 3 bases, leaving 9 bases between the germline ends. CDR1 and CDR2 (germline): SGHTA, FQGTGA. The CDR3 is 14 residues long. CDR3 sequence: CASSSLGDTGELFF. In nucleotides, the CDR3 is TGTGCCAGCAGCTCCCTCGGGGACACCGGGGAGCTGTTTTTT. Full variable domain (remainder filled in from reference TRBV7-3 and TRBJ2-2): GAGVSQTPSNKVTEKGKYVELRCDPISGHTALYWYRQSLGQGPEFLIYFQGTGAADDSGLPNDRFFAVRPEGSVSTLKIQRTERGDSAVYLCASSSLGDTGELFFGEGSRLTVL.

The V gene is TRBV11-2, the J gene TRBJ2-7, with D maybe TRBD1 (6 bases). CDR3 length: 13 amino acids. Germline loops: CDR1 SGHAT, CDR2 FQNNGV. The V end lost 6 bases, the J end lost 5 bases, and 14 bases lay between the germline ends. In DNA, the CDR3 is TGTGCCAGCAGGCCACAGGGATCCCACGAGCAGTACTTC. Its protein is CASRPQGSHEQYF.

The chain combines TRBV7-2 with TRBJ2-3; 8 bases fit TRBD2. Per the germline V gene, CDR1 is SGHTA and CDR2 is FQGNSA. There are 17 residues in the CDR3. Trimming removed 0 bases from V and 2 bases from J; junction bases left unmatched: 7. The CDR3 loop reads CASSLAPSGRATDTQYF. The DNA for the CDR3 is TGTGCCAGCAGCTTAGCGCCTAGCGGGCGGGCCACAGATACGCAGTATTTT.

The genes are TRBV2 and TRBJ2-1; D remains unclear. V was trimmed by 1 base and J by 12 bases, leaving 10 bases between them. This CDR3 spans 12 amino acids. CDR1 is SNHLY, CDR2 FYNNEI, per germline. CDR3 coding DNA: TGTGCCAGCAGTGAAGGGCTCTTAGGGCAGTTCTTC. Its protein is CASSEGLLGQFF.

The DNA of the CDR3 is TGTGCCAGCAGTTTAATGATAGGGAGCTATAGCTCTGGAAACACCATATATTTT. It is translated as CASSLMIGSYSSGNTIYF. This chain connects TRBV28 to TRBJ1-3; D gene unclear. Germline CDR1 MDHEN, CDR2 SYDVKM. Trimming left V 2 bases short and J 0 bases short, with 17 bases between. The CDR3 has 18 amino acids.

This sequence joins TRBV30 and TRBJ1-5; TRBD1 might be the D (6 bases). Per the germline V gene, CDR1 is GTSNPN and CDR2 is SVGIG (reference sequence). V was shortened by 5 bases and J by 0 bases, with 17 bases between the two germline ends. CDR3 length: 16 amino acids. The CDR3 nucleotides read TGTGCCTGGGGGGGCGGTGAGTCGTTTAGCAATCAGCCCCAGCATTTT. Residues: CAWGGGESFSNQPQHF.

The table lists this clone with a few counts. The chain links TRBV11-1 to TRBJ2-5; the D gene is possibly TRBD2 (5 bases). The V end was cut by 5 bases, the J end by 3 bases, with 10 bases between. The CDR3 has 13 residues. CDR1 is SGHAT and CDR2 is FQDESV in the germline V gene (reference sequence). DNA for the CDR3: TGTGCCAGCAGCCGGGGTGAGAAAGAGACCCAGTACTTC. Its translation: CASSRGEKETQYF.